The 22 T cell receptor beta chains below all came from one sample that was sequenced in a study of shared clonotypes between healthy human individuals. Sequencing used immunoSEQ multiplex PCR; TCRdb keeps in-frame clones, though not all of them. The sample yields about 990,000 clones, 75% to 80% seen once. The specimen sequenced was memory CD4+ T cells from PBMCs. The subset was: CD45RA-negative fraction. The source is a man aged 18 to 35 in good health. Some clones in this sample may be carry-over from other donors' samples.

This chain uses TRBV27 with TRBJ1-3, with D unclear. This CDR3 region has 14 residues. V was trimmed by 0 bases and J by 0 bases, leaving 3 bases between them. Germline CDR1 MNHEY, CDR2 SMNVEV (reference sequence). CDR3 amino acids: CASSLSHSGNTIYF. The CDR3 DNA is TGTGCCAGCAGTTTATCCCACTCTGGAAACACCATATATTTT.

This chain connects TRBV5-1 to TRBJ2-2, with D possibly matching TRBD1 (5 bases). CDR3 length equals 14 residues. CDR1 and CDR2 (germline): SGHRS, YFSETQ. The V end was cut by 6 bases, the J end by 0 bases, with 9 bases between. Here the CDR3 reads CASTQGTNTGELFF. DNA of the CDR3: TGCGCCAGCACCCAGGGAACGAACACCGGGGAGCTGTTTTTT. The full variable domain, with the rest looked up from reference TRBV5-1 and TRBJ2-2, is KAGVTQTPRYLIKTRGQQVTLSCSPISGHRSVSWYQQTPGQGLQFLFEYFSETQRNKGNFPGRFSGRQFSNSRSEMNVSTLELGDSALYLCASTQGTNTGELFFGEGSRLTVL.

The chain links TRBV20-1 to TRBJ2-1; D is unresolved. The CDR3 extends over 11 amino acids. Germline assignment: CDR1 DFQATT and CDR2 SNEGSKA (reference sequence). Trimming took off 5 bases at V and 7 bases at J, with 9 bases between the two ends. CDR3 coding DNA: TGCAGTGCTGCCCCGCAGAATGAGCAGTTCTTC. Its translation is CSAAPQNEQFF.

CDR3 amino acids: CASSRAGQSNQPQHF. In DNA form, the CDR3 reads TGTGCCAGTAGCCGGGCTGGACAGAGCAATCAGCCCCAGCATTTT. The chain is built from TRBV19 and TRBJ1-5, with TRBD1 as a possible D gene (6 bases). The CDR3 is 15 amino acids. The germline CDR1 and CDR2 sequences are LNHDA and SQIVND (reference sequence). Trimming removed 6 bases from V and 1 base from J, with 13 bases in between.

This chain joins TRBV11-3 and TRBJ2-1; D ambiguous. CDR1 SGHNT and CDR2 YENEEA come from the germline V gene. This CDR3 region has 15 residues. V lost 1 base to trimming and J lost 5 bases, with 12 bases between them. CDR3 DNA: TGTGCCAGCAGCTTAGGGACCGACCCCGACAATGAGCAGTTCTTC. It encodes CASSLGTDPDNEQFF.

This chain links TRBV5-1 with TRBJ2-5, with 11 nucleotides matching TRBD2. J gave up 2 bases and V 4 bases, and 10 bases lay outside the gene matches. The CDR3 has 17 residues. Germline V CDR1 and CDR2: SGHRS, YFSETQ. DNA for the CDR3: TGCGCCAGCAGCCAATCCGGGACTAGCGGTTTTCAAGAGACCCAGTACTTC. Its protein is CASSQSGTSGFQETQYF.

This clone has just a few counts. This chain joins TRBV7-9 and TRBJ2-7; D possibly corresponds to TRBD1 (5 bases). The CDR3 sequence is 16 residues long. Trimming left V 1 base short and J 1 base short, with 14 bases between. Per the germline V gene, CDR1 is SEHNR and CDR2 is FQNEAQ (reference sequence). CDR3 nucleotides: TGTGCCAGCAGCTTAGGAAGGACATCTTTTTCCTACGAGCAGTACTTC. It specifies CASSLGRTSFSYEQYF.

The chain combines TRBV30 with TRBJ2-7, with 8 bases that match TRBD1. Trimming removed 2 bases from V and 3 bases from J; junction bases left unmatched: 6. The CDR3 consists of 14 residues. Germline V gives CDR1 GTSNPN, CDR2 SVGIG (reference sequence). DNA of the CDR3: TGTGCCTGGAGTCCCGGACAGGGTTACTACGAGCAGTACTTC. Translation gives CAWSPGQGYYEQYF.

This chain connects TRBV6-5 to TRBJ2-7, with 8 bases matching TRBD2. V lost 2 bases and J lost 0; bases outside the gene matches: 6. CDR3 length: 16 residues. From germline, CDR1 is MNHEY and CDR2 SVGAGI. The CDR3 DNA sequence: TGTGCCAGCAGTTACCTTCCAGCGGGGGCCTCCTACGAGCAGTACTTC. The encoded protein is CASSYLPAGASYEQYF.

The V and J genes are TRBV5-1 and TRBJ2-7, with D perhaps TRBD2 (5 bases). Between the trimmed V and J ends, which lost 4 bases and 5 bases, there was a span of 10 bases. Looked up from germline, CDR1 is SGHRS and CDR2 is YFSETQ. This CDR3 region has 12 residues. CDR3 DNA sequence: TGCGCCAGCAGCCCTGACGGGAACGAGCAGTACTTC. Protein: CASSPDGNEQYF.

This clone turned up a few times. CDR3 DNA: TGTGCCAGCAGTGAAGGGTTCGAGACCCAGTACTTC. Translating gives CASSEGFETQYF. The chain uses TRBV2 and TRBJ2-5, with D unresolved. Germline assignment: CDR1 SNHLY and CDR2 FYNNEI. The CDR3 consists of 12 residues. Trimming pared 1 base from V and 5 bases from J, leaving 5 bases between.

The chain recombines TRBV18 with TRBJ2-7, with D possibly TRBD1 on 5 matching bases. CDR1 and CDR2 (germline): KGHSH, LQKENI. The V end was cut by 3 bases, the J end by 4 bases, with 13 bases between. The CDR3 contains 14 residues. The CDR3 here is CASSPTGNNYEQYF. In DNA, the CDR3 is TGTGCCAGCTCACCCACAGGAAACAATTACGAGCAGTACTTC.

The chain couples TRBV6-4 to TRBJ1-4; D gene unclear. Trimming removed 0 bases at V and 6 bases at J, with 14 bases between. CDR3 length: 16 residues. CDR1 and CDR2 from the germline V gene are MRHNA and SNTAGT. The CDR3 nucleotides are TGTGCCAGCAGTGACTCGACGCAATGGGCGTATGAAAAACTGTTTTTT. Its translation is CASSDSTQWAYEKLFF.

The genes are TRBV7-2 and TRBJ1-1; 7 bases line up with TRBD1. With V trimmed by 4 bases and J by 1 base, 6 bases remained unmatched. The CDR3 runs to 15 residues. The germline gives CDR1 SGHTA, CDR2 FQGNSA. CDR3 sequence (DNA): TGTGCCAGCAGCTCCGAGACAGGGACGAACACTGAAGCTTTCTTT. This gives the protein CASSSETGTNTEAFF. The complete variable domain, with remaining parts taken from reference TRBV7-2 and TRBJ1-1, reads GAGVSQSPSNKVTEKGKDVELRCDPISGHTALYWYRQSLGQGLEFLIYFQGNSAPDKSGLPSDRFSAERTGGSVSTLTIQRTQQEDSAVYLCASSSETGTNTEAFFGQGTRLTVV.

The V call is TRBV7-2, the J call TRBJ2-1; a possible D gene is TRBD1 (5 bases). The CDR3 has 15 amino acids. Germline loops: CDR1 SGHTA, CDR2 FQGNSA. V was pared by 2 bases and J by 3 bases, with 11 bases between. DNA of the CDR3: TGTGCCAGCAGCTTATTTAAGGGGTACTACAATGAGCAGTTCTTC. Encoded protein: CASSLFKGYYNEQFF.

The chain uses TRBV29-1 and TRBJ2-2; TRBD1 matches at 8 bases. Germline loops: CDR1 SQVTM, CDR2 ANQGSEA. J gave up 7 bases and V 7 bases, and 14 bases lay outside the gene matches. CDR3 length: 15 residues. CDR3 DNA sequence: TGCAGCGCATTCCCGGGGCAGGGGGCTGGCGGGGAGCTGTTTTTT. This codes for CSAFPGQGAGGELFF.

V usage is TRBV18 and J usage is TRBJ2-1, with TRBD2 matching over 8 bases. Germline V CDR1 and CDR2: KGHSH, LQKENI. The V gene end was trimmed by 3 bases and the J gene end by 15 bases; junction bases not matched to a gene: 10. The CDR3 is 13 residues long. This CDR3 reads CASSPAGGAEGFF. The CDR3 DNA reads TGTGCCAGCTCACCCGCGGGGGGAGCGGAGGGGTTCTTC.

The J gene is TRBJ2-3, the V gene TRBV11-3; 14 bases agree with TRBD2. V lost 4 bases to trimming and J lost 2 bases; unmatched junction nucleotides: 2. The germline gives CDR1 SGHNT, CDR2 YENEEA. The CDR3 runs to 16 residues. CDR3 nucleotide sequence: TGTGCCAGCAGCTGGGGACTAGCGGGAGACACAGATACGCAGTATTTT. This translates into CASSWGLAGDTDTQYF. The full variable domain, rest sourced from reference TRBV11-3 and TRBJ2-3, is EAGVVQSPRYKIIEKKQPVAFWCNPISGHNTLYWYLQNLGQGPELLIRYENEEAVDDSQLPKDRFSAERLKGVDSTLKIQPAELGDSAVYLCASSWGLAGDTDTQYFGPGTRLTVL.

This clone was picked up a small number of times. The gene calls are TRBV7-2 and TRBJ1-2; TRBD1 aligns across 7 bases. This CDR3 is built from 15 residues. V lost 5 bases and J lost 6; bases outside the gene matches: 12. CDR1 and CDR2 from the germline V gene are SGHTA and FQGNSA. The CDR3 DNA reads TGTGCCAGCAGCATTAACCGGGACAGTTATCATGGCTACACCTTC. The encoded protein is CASSINRDSYHGYTF.

This clone was detected ten times or more. The chain combines TRBV27 with TRBJ2-2; weak D call: TRBD1 (5 bases). The CDR3 spans 15 residues. Germline CDR1 MNHEY, CDR2 SMNVEV (reference sequence). Trimming cost V 2 bases and J 0 bases, with 7 bases left between them. CDR3 in amino acids: CASSLQGTNTGELFF. DNA of the CDR3: TGTGCCAGCAGTTTACAGGGTACGAACACCGGGGAGCTGTTTTTT.

The chain recombines TRBV29-1 with TRBJ2-1; D is possibly TRBD2 (5 bases). This CDR3 has 13 amino acids. Germline CDR1 SQVTM, CDR2 ANQGSEA. Trimming stripped 4 bases from V and 1 base from J, with 8 bases between. The DNA for the CDR3 is TGCAGCGTTGGAGCGGATTCCTACAATGAGCAGTTCTTC. Translating gives CSVGADSYNEQFF.

Comment on this clone: A far larger clone is a single base away, which makes a read error likely. The rearrangement joins TRBV7-9 to TRBJ2-1; D ambiguous. In germline, CDR1 is SEHNR, CDR2 FQNEAQ (reference sequence). The V and J ends lost 1 base and 5 bases respectively, with 12 bases between them. The CDR3 runs to 15 residues. The CDR3 DNA reads as TGTGCCAGCAGCTTAGTTCCAGAGGCCCACAATGAGCAGTTCTTC. Translation: CASSLVPEAHNEQFF.